This T cell receptor beta chain came from a study of CD8+CD57+ T cells in acquired aplastic anemia (dated by TCRdb to between 2018 and 2020). Turning to the overall study: DNA extracted from sorted CD4+ and CD8+ cells had a mean of around 3 ug, with a range of about 0.18 to 27.4 ug. Healthy donor samples averaged roughly 9.8 million reads for CD4+ and roughly 12 million for CD8+ cells. The paper's findings and limits, for the study overall: CD8+ Simpson's diversity did not differ significantly between patients and healthy controls (P=0.060). Although 25 to 30 CD8+ CDR3 sequences were shared by patients and controls, these sequences appeared highly expressed in patients and within the immunodominant clones of patients.

Trimming costs V 0 bases and J 7 bases, and their ends lie 12 bases apart. CDR1 and CDR2, per the germline V gene, are ENHRY and SYGVKD. The CDR3 starts with the cysteine, ends with the phenylalanine, and has 15 residues. Here the CDR3 DNA is all that survives: 45 bases in frame from base 1. The study deep-sequenced TCR repertoires of sorted CD4+ and CD8+ blood T cells from severe aplastic anemia patients and healthy subjects. Ficoll-Paque density gradient centrifugation was used to isolate peripheral blood mononuclear cells. Before DNA extraction, CD4+ and CD8+ T cells were sorted with FACS or magnetic beads. This clonotype was found many times. Its target antigen remains unknown. Base qualities are not at hand, and no much larger clone is one base apart. TCR beta VDJ combination and CDR3 sequence profiling used genomic DNA as the template. TCR repertoire sequencing was run on an Illumina HiSeq 2000. The study's processing was this. Repertoire assessment relied on Simpson's diversity index, CDR3 size and DJ length profiles, and TRBV/TRBJ rearrangement plots. The most abundant DNA sequence in the deep sequencing data was defined as the immunodominant clone. CDR3 amino acid sequences were screened for sharing across subjects and were compared with published repertoires and the VDJdb database. The raw public reads went through TCRdb reprocessing: fastp at Q25, MiXCR clone calling, in-frame beta chains kept. Entries are consolidated by CDR3 protein sequence, retaining the most common genes and DNA. These V and J calls originate from TCRdb's pipeline instead of the authors' own analysis. For this sample the table gives approximately 200,000 distinct CDR3 sequences, of which around half were detected only once. The ten largest clones represent 16% of the sample.

Recombination joined TRBV10-3 with TRBJ1-4; tentative D gene TRBD1, with 6 bases matching. Sequencing was performed on sorted CD4+, CD8+, or CD8+CD57+ T cells (not recorded which) from PBMCs. The TCR comes from a human donor in good health, serving as a control. The DNA sequence is TGTGCCATCAGTGAGTCTCGGACAGTGACTGAAAAACTGTTTTTT. It encodes CAISESRTVTEKLFF.